What follows is one T cell receptor beta chain and its context. The study recruited people aged 18 to 89 years across about two dozen US areas. The recovered donors of Cohort 3 showed two negative PCRs, clearance, or symptom resolution. The entry originates in a study of blood T cell repertoires in COVID-19. Trimming took 4 bases from V and 2 from J; bases not matched to a gene: 8. The CDR3 length is 16 residues. Per the germline V gene, CDR1 is MNHEY and CDR2 is SVGEGT. Sequencing used immunoSEQ multiplex PCR; TCRdb keeps in-frame clones, though not all of them. The data show 170,000 or so clones, over 75% seen once.

The sequence was obtained from a woman in her 50s who had recovered from COVID-19. The specimen sequenced was PBMCs or T cells enriched from blood (not recorded which). The V and J genes are TRBV6-2 or TRBV6-3 and TRBJ1-2, with 9 bases identical to TRBD1. The CDR3 loop is CASSSHGTGQNYGYTF. The CDR3 nucleotides read TGTGCCAGCAGTTCCCACGGGACAGGGCAGAACTATGGCTACACCTTC.